This TCR beta chain was captured by sequencing in a study of beta chain features in type 1 diabetes. As every portion of the isolated RNA was reverse transcribed, the sequencing read expressed TCRB transcripts. Generated by immunoSEQ multiplex PCR, the TCRdb table keeps only in-frame clones and is missing some. The table has around 350,000 clones, 10% to 15% seen once; the top ten hold 0.017%. The CDR3 extends over 13 amino acids. The V segment lost 9 bases and the J segment 5 bases; nucleotides outside the gene matches: 6. CDR1 is LGHNT and CDR2 is FRNRAP in the germline V gene. Averaging roughly 110 mL, one heparinised blood draw was given by each donor.

This clonotype was obtained from a man younger than 35 in good health. The sample consisted of naive CD4+ T cells from blood. The gene calls are TRBV12-5 and TRBJ2-2; 7 bases are a match to TRBD2. The CDR3 sequence is CASNFGGTGELFF. CDR3 sequence (DNA): TGTGCTAGCAATTTCGGGGGGACCGGGGAGCTGTTTTTT.